This entry lists 27 T cell receptor beta chains sequenced from one sample in a study of Graves' ophthalmopathy and Graves' hyperthyroidism. For repertoire sequencing, the TCR beta CDR3 regions were amplified from RNA transcripts. An opening RT-PCR round employed HTBI primers and preceded a second-round multiplex PCR. TCRdb processed the multiplex PCR reads anew with MiXCR; each CDR3 protein has one entry. Of some 1.1 million distinct CDR3 sequences in the sample, about two fifths are singletons; the top ten hold 11%. The specimen was peripheral blood or thyroid tissue (not recorded which). Receptors originate from an adult man with Graves' hyperthyroidism.

This clonotype showed up many times. The chain carries TRBV7-6 and TRBJ1-1; possible D gene TRBD1, 5 bases. The CDR3 totals 12 residues. CDR1 is SGHVS, CDR2 FNYEAQ, per germline. Deletions cut 10 bases from V and 7 bases from J, with 16 bases between. CDR3 in DNA: TGTGCCACCAAAGACAGCGATATTGAAGCTTTCTTT. This translates into CATKDSDIEAFF. Using reference TRBV7-6 and TRBJ1-1 for the parts outside the CDR3, the full variable domain is GAGVSQSPRYKVTKRGQDVALRCDPISGHVSLYWYRQALGQGPEFLTYFNYEAQQDKSGLPNDRFSAERPEGSISTLTIQRTEQRDSAMYRCATKDSDIEAFFGQGTRLTVV.

This clonotype was observed at least ten times. The chain's CDR3 is CASRYTGSAEQYF. CDR3 DNA sequence: TGTGCCAGCAGATACACAGGGTCTGCCGAGCAGTACTTC. This chain joins TRBV5-8 and TRBJ2-7, with D perhaps TRBD1 (6 bases). This CDR3 contains 13 residues. CDR1 and CDR2 (germline): SGHTS, YDEGEE. Trimming stripped 5 bases from V and 6 bases from J, with 15 bases between.

This clonotype showed up just once. This rearrangement joins TRBV2 to TRBJ1-1; D is possibly TRBD1 (5 bases). Trimming pared 6 bases from V and 7 bases from J, leaving 24 bases between. This CDR3 region has 16 residues. In germline, CDR1 is SNHLY, CDR2 FYNNEI. CDR3 nucleotide sequence: TGTGCCAGCAGAGTCTCCCAGGGACCCGGGACGGTTGAAGCTTTCTTT. The encoded protein is CASRVSQGPGTVEAFF. Full variable domain (remainder filled in from reference TRBV2 and TRBJ1-1): EPEVTQTPSHQVTQMGQEVILRCVPISNHLYFYWYRQILGQKVEFLVSFYNNEISEKSEIFDDQFSVERPDGSNFTLKIRSTKLEDSAMYFCASRVSQGPGTVEAFFGQGTRLTVV.

In its sample, this clonotype was seen many times. The chain links TRBV15 to TRBJ1-1; possibly TRBD1 for D (6 bases). V was trimmed by 2 bases and J by 1 base, leaving 17 bases between them. CDR3 length equals 17 residues. Per the germline V gene, CDR1 is LNHNV and CDR2 is YYDKDF (reference sequence). CDR3 in amino acids: CATSRQHRARGNTEAFF. The CDR3 nucleotides read TGTGCCACCAGCAGACAACACAGGGCGCGAGGGAACACTGAAGCTTTCTTT.

This clonotype was found many times. The rearrangement joins TRBV10-3 to TRBJ2-7; a possible D gene is TRBD1 (5 bases). The germline CDR1 and CDR2 sequences are ENHRY and SYGVKD. V lost 3 bases, J lost 6 bases, and 18 bases lay in between. The CDR3 is 15 residues long. This CDR3 is CAISDHGPHQGEQYF. CDR3 DNA sequence: TGTGCCATCAGTGATCACGGCCCTCACCAGGGCGAGCAGTACTTC.

A single count supports this clonotype. The chain has TRBV29-1 and TRBJ2-5, with D possibly matching TRBD2 (7 bases). This CDR3 is 13 amino acids long. Trimming took off 3 bases at V and 1 base at J, with 9 bases between the two ends. Germline V gives CDR1 SQVTM, CDR2 ANQGSEA. DNA for the CDR3: TGCAGCGTTGACGGGGGGCCCCAAGAGACCCAGTACTTC. This sequence encodes CSVDGGPQETQYF. The full variable domain, with the rest looked up from reference TRBV29-1 and TRBJ2-5, is SAVISQKPSRDICQRGTSLTIQCQVDSQVTMMFWYRQQPGQSLTLIATANQGSEATYESGFVIDKFPISRPNLTFSTLTVSNMSPEDSSIYLCSVDGGPQETQYFGPGTRLLVL.

The chain combines TRBV14 with TRBJ1-5; TRBD1 matches at 10 bases. Germline V gene data show CDR1 as SGHDN and CDR2 as FVKESK. The CDR3 spans 15 residues. V was pared by 6 bases and J by 4 bases, with 6 bases of the junction left unmatched. In DNA form, the CDR3 reads TGTGCCAGCAGACAGACAGGGGGCGGAAATCAGCCCCAGCATTTT. This encodes CASRQTGGGNQPQHF.

This clonotype was seen many times. This chain connects TRBV10-3 to TRBJ2-5; D possibly uses TRBD1 or TRBD2 (5 bases each). Germline V gene lookup returns CDR1 ENHRY and CDR2 SYGVKD. V lost 6 bases to trimming and J lost 2 bases, with 16 bases between them. The CDR3 contains 15 residues. This CDR3 reads CAIRPGSLGQETQYF. CDR3 nucleotide sequence: TGTGCCATCAGACCAGGGAGCCTCGGGCAAGAGACCCAGTACTTC.

This clonotype showed up many times. V gene TRBV11-3 combines with J gene TRBJ2-5; the match to TRBD2 covers 8 bases. The CDR3 is 16 amino acids. J gave up 3 bases and V 4 bases, and 10 bases lay outside the gene matches. Germline assignment: CDR1 SGHNT and CDR2 YENEEA. The chain's CDR3 is CASSSIDTGGEETQYF. The CDR3 region has the DNA TGTGCCAGCAGCTCAATCGACACCGGGGGGGAAGAGACCCAGTACTTC.

The chain uses TRBV14 and TRBJ1-6, with TRBD1 matching over 7 bases. With V trimmed by 11 bases and J by 5 bases, 6 bases remained unmatched. The CDR3 sequence is 13 residues long. CDR1 is SGHDN, CDR2 FVKESK, per germline. CDR3 sequence: CASVGTDNSPLHF. The CDR3 DNA reads as TGTGCCTCCGTGGGGACAGATAATTCACCCCTCCACTTT.

This clonotype was seen at least ten times. The chain has TRBV7-9 and TRBJ1-6; D not certain. Looked up from germline, CDR1 is SEHNR and CDR2 is FQNEAQ (reference sequence). CDR3 length: 14 amino acids. Trimming stripped 5 bases from V and 9 bases from J, with 14 bases between. Here the CDR3 DNA reads TGTGCCAGCAGCCACCCGGACCGCGGTTCACCCCTCCACTTT. As protein: CASSHPDRGSPLHF. The whole variable domain, filled in from reference TRBV7-9 and TRBJ1-6, reads DTGVSQNPRHKITKRGQNVTFRCDPISEHNRLYWYRQTLGQGPEFLTYFQNEAQLEKSRLLSDRFSAERPKGSFSTLEIQRTEQGDSAMYLCASSHPDRGSPLHFGNGTRLTVT.

Comments on this clonotype: It is likely a read error, because the conserved phenylalanine at the end of the CDR3 is missing. No DNA is shown, since the ends of the CDR3 on it are uncertain; the CDR3 is the one TCRdb lists. The chain links TRBV29-1 to TRBJ1-4; the table assigns TRBD1, which was not confirmed against the DNA. The CDR3 extends over 9 residues, inclusive of both ends. Germline V gene lookup returns CDR1 SQVTM and CDR2 ANQGSEA. The CDR3: CSALDGGNY.

V gene TRBV9 combines with J gene TRBJ1-3; D is unresolved. Germline CDR1 is SGDLS and CDR2 is YYNGEE. V lost 5 bases, J lost 3 bases, and 18 bases lay in between. The CDR3 extends over 16 amino acids. In DNA, the CDR3 is TGTGCCAGCAGTACTAGCGGGAGGGCCTTTGGAAACACCATATATTTT. This translates into CASSTSGRAFGNTIYF.

This clonotype appeared a few times. The rearrangement joins TRBV7-9 to TRBJ2-7; the D is unclear. V dropped 4 bases and J dropped 1 base, with 14 bases sitting between them. Germline V gives CDR1 SEHNR, CDR2 FQNEAQ (reference sequence). CDR3 length: 15 amino acids. The CDR3 reads CASSSRIAPSYEQYF. Here the CDR3 DNA reads TGTGCCAGCAGCTCTCGGATTGCTCCTTCCTACGAGCAGTACTTC.

The sample holds many counts of this clonotype. The chain combines TRBV14 with TRBJ1-1; no clear D gene. Trimming removed 3 bases at V and 4 bases at J, with 12 bases between. This CDR3 region has 14 residues. Germline CDR1 is SGHDN and CDR2 is FVKESK. The chain's CDR3 is CASSQITRGTEAFF. CDR3 DNA sequence: TGTGCCAGCAGCCAGATCACCAGAGGCACTGAAGCTTTCTTT. The entire variable domain, with the rest obtained from reference TRBV14 and TRBJ1-1, is as follows: EAGVTQFPSHSVIEKGQTVTLRCDPISGHDNLYWYRRVMGKEIKFLLHFVKESKQDESGMPNNRFLAERTGGTYSTLKVQPAELEDSGVYFCASSQITRGTEAFFGQGTRLTVV.

This clonotype was seen only once. A much larger clone lies one base from this, so it may be a read error. The chain recombines TRBV7-9 with TRBJ2-2, with unresolved D. This CDR3 is 17 amino acids long. Germline V gene data show CDR1 as SEHNR and CDR2 as FQNEAQ (reference sequence). In nucleotides, the CDR3 is TGTGCCAGAAGCTTAATACGAACCCGACCTAACACCGGGGAGCTGTTTTTT. This encodes CARSLIRTRPNTGELFF.

The rearrangement joins TRBV2 to TRBJ1-2, with D possibly TRBD1 on 6 matching bases. V was shortened by 9 bases and J by 7 bases, with 18 bases between the two germline ends. Looked up from germline, CDR1 is SNHLY and CDR2 is FYNNEI. This CDR3 region has 13 residues. CDR3 region: CASSIPGGGGYTF. In DNA form, the CDR3 reads TGTGCCAGTTCCATCCCGGGGGGCGGTGGCTACACCTTC.

The chain has TRBV25-1 and TRBJ2-2, with TRBD1 matching 7 bases. The CDR3 is 15 amino acids. Germline V gives CDR1 MGHDK, CDR2 SYGVNS. Losses at the gene ends were 5 bases for V and 1 base for J; bases not matched to a gene: 4. This CDR3 reads CASSPGTENTGELFF. The CDR3 DNA is TGTGCCAGCAGTCCCGGGACAGAGAACACCGGGGAGCTGTTTTTT.

On this clonotype: A much larger clone is a single base away; this may be a read error. V usage is TRBV20-1 and J usage is TRBJ2-5; TRBD2 aligns across 11 bases. The CDR3 is made up of 14 amino acids. The junction had 6 bases not matched to a gene; V was cut back by 4 bases and J by 5 bases. The V gene's germline CDR1 is DFQATT and CDR2 SNEGSKA (reference sequence). Here the CDR3 reads CSANSGRAEETQYF. The CDR3 bases are TGCAGTGCTAATAGCGGGAGGGCCGAGGAGACCCAGTACTTC.

V is TRBV7-8 and J is TRBJ2-2; 7 positions match TRBD2. From germline, CDR1 is SGHVS and CDR2 FQNEAQ. The CDR3 consists of 15 residues. With V trimmed by 5 bases and J by 4 bases, 7 bases remained unmatched. The CDR3 protein is CASSGGRGVTGELFF. CDR3 nucleotide sequence: TGTGCCAGCAGCGGGGGACGGGGGGTCACCGGGGAGCTGTTTTTT.

This clonotype was counted a few times. This sequence joins TRBV6-5 and TRBJ2-7; 11 bases line up with TRBD2. Germline V gene data show CDR1 as MNHEY and CDR2 as SVGAGI. The CDR3 totals 15 residues. The junction had 9 bases not matched to a gene; V was cut back by 5 bases and J by 6 bases. DNA of the CDR3: TGTGCCAGCAGTACCTTAGCGGGGGGGGAGGGCGAGCAGTACTTC. This gives the protein CASSTLAGGEGEQYF.

This chain links TRBV29-1 with TRBJ2-5, with TRBD2 as a possible D gene (5 bases). The V gene lost 2 bases and the J gene lost 3 bases, with 7 bases spanning the gap. Germline V gene lookup returns CDR1 SQVTM and CDR2 ANQGSEA. This CDR3 is 12 amino acids long. As DNA, the CDR3 is TGCAGCGTTGAAACTAGGGAAGAGACCCAGTACTTC. It yields the protein CSVETREETQYF.

This sequence joins TRBV6-5 and TRBJ2-6; D gene ambiguous. Germline V gene data show CDR1 as MNHEY and CDR2 as SVGAGI. This CDR3 is built from 14 residues. The V end was cut by 6 bases, the J end by 4 bases, with 10 bases between. CDR3 in amino acids: CASRPGRGANVLTF. CDR3 DNA: TGTGCCAGCAGACCAGGACGGGGGGCCAACGTCCTGACTTTC.

J is TRBJ2-7 and V is TRBV29-1; 7 bases agree with TRBD1. V lost 5 bases, J lost 2 bases, and 9 bases stayed unmatched. The CDR3 runs to 14 residues. Germline loops: CDR1 SQVTM, CDR2 ANQGSEA. CDR3 DNA sequence: TGCAGCGTTCGGGACAGAATTAACCCCTACGAGCAGTACTTC. This encodes CSVRDRINPYEQYF.

J is TRBJ2-5 and V is TRBV5-4; D could derive from TRBD1 or TRBD2 (6 bases each). V was shortened by 0 bases and J by 5 bases, with 17 bases between the two germline ends. Germline lookup yields CDR1 SGHNT and CDR2 YYREEE (reference sequence). CDR3 length: 16 residues. Here the CDR3 DNA reads TGTGCCAGCAGCTTGGTTTTAAGTGGGGGGCTTGAGACCCAGTACTTC. Translating it yields CASSLVLSGGLETQYF.

As regards this clonotype: The conserved final phenylalanine or tryptophan is absent from the CDR3, which likely points to a read error. The limits of the CDR3 on the DNA are not certain, so only TCRdb's listed CDR3 is given. The rearrangement links TRBV19 to TRBJ1-3. The CDR3 extends over 9 residues, inclusive of both ends. The germline gives CDR1 LNHDA, CDR2 SQIVND (reference sequence). The CDR3 loop reads CASSRTANT.

The chain combines TRBV10-3 with TRBJ1-1, with 7 bases that match TRBD1. J lost 5 bases, V lost 7 bases, and 7 bases had no gene match. The CDR3 is made up of 13 amino acids. Per the germline V gene, CDR1 is ENHRY and CDR2 is SYGVKD. As DNA, the CDR3 is TGTGCCATCAAGGGCACAGGGGTGACTGAAGCTTTCTTT. This gives the protein CAIKGTGVTEAFF.